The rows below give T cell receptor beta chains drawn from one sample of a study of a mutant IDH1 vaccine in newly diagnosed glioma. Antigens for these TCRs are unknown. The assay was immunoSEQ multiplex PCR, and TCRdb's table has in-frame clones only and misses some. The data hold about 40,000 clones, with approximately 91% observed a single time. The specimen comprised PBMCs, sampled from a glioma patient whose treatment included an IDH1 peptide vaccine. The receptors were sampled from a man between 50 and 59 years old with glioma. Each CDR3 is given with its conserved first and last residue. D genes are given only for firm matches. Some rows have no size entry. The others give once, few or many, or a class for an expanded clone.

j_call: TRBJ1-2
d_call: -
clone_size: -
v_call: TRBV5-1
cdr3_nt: TGCGCCAGCAGCCCCCGCCAGCCTAACTATGGCTACACCTTC
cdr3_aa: CASSPRQPNYGYTF

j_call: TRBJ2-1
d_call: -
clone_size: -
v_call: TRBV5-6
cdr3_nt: TGTGCCAGCATCTCCAATAGCGGATACTCCTACAATGAGCAGTTCTTC
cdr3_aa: CASISNSGYSYNEQFF

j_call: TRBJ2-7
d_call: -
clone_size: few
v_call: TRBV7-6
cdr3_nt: TGTGCCAGCAGCTCGCTCCCCTACGAGCAGTACTTC
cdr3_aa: CASSSLPYEQYF

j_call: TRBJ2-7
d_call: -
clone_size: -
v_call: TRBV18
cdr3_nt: TGTGCCAGCTCACCATTCGGCGAAATCTACGAGCAGTACTTC
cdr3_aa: CASSPFGEIYEQYF

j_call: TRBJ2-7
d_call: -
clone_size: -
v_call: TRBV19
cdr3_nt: TGTGCCACCTGTGAGAGGGGGAGAGACGAGCAGTACTTC
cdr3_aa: CATCERGRDEQYF

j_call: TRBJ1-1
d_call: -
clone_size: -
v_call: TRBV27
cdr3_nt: TGTGCCAGCAGAGTGAACACTGAAGCTTTCTTT
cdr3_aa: CASRVNTEAFF

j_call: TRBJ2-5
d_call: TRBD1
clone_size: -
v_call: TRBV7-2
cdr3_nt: TGTGCCAGCAGCGCCTCGACAGGGAAAGAGACCCAGTACTTC
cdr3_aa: CASSASTGKETQYF

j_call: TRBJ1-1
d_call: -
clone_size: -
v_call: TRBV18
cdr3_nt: TGTGCCAGCTCCCTCATCGGGAGAGGCACTGAAGCTTTCTTT
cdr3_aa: CASSLIGRGTEAFF

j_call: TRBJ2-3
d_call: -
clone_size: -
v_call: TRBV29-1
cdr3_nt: TGCAGCGTTCGAGGGGGGGTATATACGCAGTATTTT
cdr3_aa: CSVRGGVYTQYF

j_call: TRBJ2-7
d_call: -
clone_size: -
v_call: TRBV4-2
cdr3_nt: TGTGCCAGCAGCTTGGGACGGGACTACGAGCAGTACTTC
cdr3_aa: CASSLGRDYEQYF

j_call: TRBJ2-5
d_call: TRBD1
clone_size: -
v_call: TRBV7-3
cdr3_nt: TGTGCCAGCAGCTTATGGGACAGTGCACAAGAGACCCAGTACTTC
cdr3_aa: CASSLWDSAQETQYF

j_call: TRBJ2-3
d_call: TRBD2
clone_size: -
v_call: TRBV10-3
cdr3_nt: TGTGCCATCGGGGGGGGATTCGGGTCCACAGATACGCAGTATTTT
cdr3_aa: CAIGGGFGSTDTQYF

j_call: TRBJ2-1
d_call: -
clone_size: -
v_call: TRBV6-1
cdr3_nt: TGTGCCAGCAGTGAAGCTTCTTATGGGAGTGAGCAGTTCTTC
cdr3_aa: CASSEASYGSEQFF

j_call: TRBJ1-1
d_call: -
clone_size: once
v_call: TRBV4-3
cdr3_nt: TGCGCCAGCAGCCAAGGACGGGGCACTGAAGCTTTCTTT
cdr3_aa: CASSQGRGTEAFF

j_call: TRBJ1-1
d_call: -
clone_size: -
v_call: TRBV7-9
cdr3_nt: TGTGCCAGCACTAGGCCGGGGGGAGTCGGGGGGATGAACACTGAAGCTTTCTTT
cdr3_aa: CASTRPGGVGGMNTEAFF

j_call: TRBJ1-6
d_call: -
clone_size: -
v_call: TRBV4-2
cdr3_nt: TGTGCCAGCAGTCTTTTCTCAGGGTTGAACAGTTCACCCCTCCACTTT
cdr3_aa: CASSLFSGLNSSPLHF

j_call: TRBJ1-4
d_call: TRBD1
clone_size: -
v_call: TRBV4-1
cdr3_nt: TGCGCCAGCAGCCCCCCGGACAGGGGTGTAGAAAAACTGTTTTTT
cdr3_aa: CASSPPDRGVEKLFF

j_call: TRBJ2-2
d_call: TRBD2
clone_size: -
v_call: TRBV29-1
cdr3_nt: TGCAGCGTTGGGGGGCTAGCGGGGCATCACACCGGGGAGCTGTTTTTT
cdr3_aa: CSVGGLAGHHTGELFF